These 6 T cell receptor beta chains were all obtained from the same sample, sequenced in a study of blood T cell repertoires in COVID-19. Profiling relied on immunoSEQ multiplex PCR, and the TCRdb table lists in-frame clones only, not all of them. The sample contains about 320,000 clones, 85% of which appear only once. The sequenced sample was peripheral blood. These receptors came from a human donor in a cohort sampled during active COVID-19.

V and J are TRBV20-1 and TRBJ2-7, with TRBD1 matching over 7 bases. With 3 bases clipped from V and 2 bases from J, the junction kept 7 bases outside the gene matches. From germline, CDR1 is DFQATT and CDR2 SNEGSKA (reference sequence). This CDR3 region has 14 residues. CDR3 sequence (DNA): TGCAGTGCTAGTTCGACAGGGAAGACCTACGAGCAGTACTTC. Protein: CSASSTGKTYEQYF.

The CDR3 is CAWRGYGKNRADRGYTF. The CDR3 DNA reads as TGTGCCTGGAGAGGGTACGGGAAAAACAGGGCGGATCGTGGCTACACCTTC. The genes are TRBV30 and TRBJ1-2; a possible D gene is TRBD1 (6 bases). The CDR3 is 17 amino acids. The germline V gene encodes CDR1 GTSNPN and CDR2 SVGIG (reference sequence). Trimming stripped 3 bases from V and 7 bases from J, with 27 bases between.

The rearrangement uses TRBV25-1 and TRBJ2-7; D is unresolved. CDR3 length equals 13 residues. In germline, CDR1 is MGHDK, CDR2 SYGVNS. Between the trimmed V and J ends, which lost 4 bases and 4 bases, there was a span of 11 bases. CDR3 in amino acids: CASSAGGSYEQYF. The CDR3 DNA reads TGTGCCAGCAGTGCTGGCGGTTCTTACGAGCAGTACTTC.

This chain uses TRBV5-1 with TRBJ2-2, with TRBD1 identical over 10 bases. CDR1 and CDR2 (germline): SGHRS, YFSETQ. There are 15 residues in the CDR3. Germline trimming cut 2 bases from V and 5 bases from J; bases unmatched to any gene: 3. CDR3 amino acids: CASSLRTGGTGELFF. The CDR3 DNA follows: TGCGCCAGCAGCTTACGGACAGGGGGTACCGGGGAGCTGTTTTTT.

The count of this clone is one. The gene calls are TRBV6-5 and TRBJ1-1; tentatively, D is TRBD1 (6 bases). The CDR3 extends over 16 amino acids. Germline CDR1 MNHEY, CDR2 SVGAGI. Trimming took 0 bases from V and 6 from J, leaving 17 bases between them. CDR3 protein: CASSYSFLQGVAEAFF. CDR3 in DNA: TGTGCCAGCAGTTACTCGTTTTTACAGGGTGTCGCTGAAGCTTTCTTT.

The CDR3 spells CAWAGGTYNEQFF. CDR3 nucleotides: TGTGCCTGGGCAGGGGGTACCTACAATGAGCAGTTCTTC. This chain uses TRBV30 with TRBJ2-1; 7 positions agree with TRBD1. Germline-derived CDR1 and CDR2 are GTSNPN and SVGIG (reference sequence). The CDR3 runs to 13 residues. V lost 5 bases to trimming and J lost 2 bases; unmatched junction nucleotides: 3.